These T cell receptor beta chains were read from a single sample in a study of response to subunit inactivated influenza vaccine. TCRdb called the RT-PCR reads again in MiXCR, with one record for every CDR3 protein. The sample has over 750,000 distinct CDR3 sequences, 21% seen once. Sequenced material: PBMCs from blood, taken less than 6 days after vaccination. All receptors derive from a man aged 45-60 years who received an inactivated influenza vaccine. CDR3s include the opening cysteine and the closing phenylalanine or tryptophan. A D gene is named only where the DNA matches it firmly. The listing skips clone size in some rows; elsewhere it reads once, few, many or a size class.

CATSRDGAGEPTGELFF	TGTGCCACCAGCAGAGATGGGGCGGGAGAGCCCACCGGGGAGCTGTTTTTT	few	TRBD2	TRBJ2-2	TRBV15	17
CSAPLEPGLAGSSSYEQYF	TGCAGTGCTCCTTTGGAACCGGGACTAGCGGGGTCGAGCTCCTACGAGCAGTACTTC	NA	TRBD2	TRBJ2-7	TRBV20-1	19
CASSGGERGSYNEQFF	TGTGCCAGCTCGGGGGGAGAGCGGGGGTCCTACAATGAGCAGTTCTTC	few	TRBD2	TRBJ2-1	TRBV18	16
CASRPTEPSYEQYF	TGTGCCAGCAGACCGACAGAGCCGTCCTACGAGCAGTACTTC	NA	NA	TRBJ2-7	TRBV6-2/TRBV6-3	14
CASSLGQGKVTEAFF	TGCGCCAGCAGCCTGGGACAGGGGAAGGTCACTGAAGCTTTCTTT	NA	TRBD1	TRBJ1-1	TRBV5-1	15
CASSHGLANEQFF	TGTGCCAGCAGCCACGGTCTAGCCAATGAGCAGTTCTTC	few	NA	TRBJ2-1	TRBV11-2	13
CASKGQGDTGELFF	TGCGCCAGCAAGGGACAGGGGGACACCGGGGAGCTGTTTTTT	NA	TRBD1	TRBJ2-2	TRBV10-2	14
CASSDSPYGYTF	TGTGCCAGCAGTGACAGCCCCTATGGCTACACCTTC	NA	NA	TRBJ1-2	TRBV27	12
CASSWGTGGNYGYTF	TGTGCCAGCAGCTGGGGGACAGGGGGAAACTATGGCTACACCTTC	NA	TRBD1	TRBJ1-2	TRBV5-5	15
CASSRFRANRYGYTF	TGTGCCAGCAGCCGATTCAGGGCAAACCGCTATGGCTACACCTTC	few	NA	TRBJ1-2	TRBV5-6	15
CASSSGALGNTIYF	TGTGCCAGCAGTTCGGGGGCGCTTGGAAACACCATATATTTT	NA	NA	TRBJ1-3	TRBV12-3/TRBV12-4	14
CASSLTGAGVQETQYF	TGTGCCAGCAGCTTAACGGGGGCCGGTGTACAAGAGACCCAGTACTTC	NA	NA	TRBJ2-5	TRBV7-9	16
CAWSGLEAQYF	TGTGCCTGGAGTGGACTAGAGGCGCAGTATTTT	NA	NA	TRBJ2-3	TRBV30	11
CASSLGAVELFF	TGTGCCAGCAGCTTAGGAGCGGTGGAGCTGTTCTTC	few	NA	TRBJ2-1	TRBV7-9	12
CSASAGGHNEQFF	TGCAGTGCTAGCGCGGGGGGCCACAATGAGCAGTTCTTC	NA	TRBD2	TRBJ2-1	TRBV20-1	13
CASSHGSGEIATNEKLFF	TGCGCCAGCAGCCACGGGTCCGGGGAAATCGCAACTAATGAAAAACTGTTTTTT	NA	NA	TRBJ1-4	TRBV4-3	18
CASSWKGRGETQYF	TGTGCCAGCAGTTGGAAAGGGCGGGGGGAGACCCAGTACTTC	NA	TRBD2	TRBJ2-5	TRBV12-3/TRBV12-4	14
CASSERGGNEQYF	TGTGCCAGCAGTGAAAGGGGCGGTAACGAGCAGTACTTC	NA	NA	TRBJ2-7	TRBV2	13
CASSTTGTGDNEQFF	TGTGCCAGCAGTACGACCGGGACAGGGGACAATGAGCAGTTCTTC	few	TRBD1	TRBJ2-1	TRBV28	15
CASSTPPGLAGGNYNEQFF	TGTGCCAGCAGCACCCCTCCGGGACTAGCGGGGGGGAACTACAATGAGCAGTTCTTC	NA	TRBD2	TRBJ2-1	TRBV7-8	19
CASSQDLANYGYTF	TGCGCCAGCAGCCAAGATTTGGCGAACTATGGCTACACCTTC	few	NA	TRBJ1-2	TRBV4-1	14
CASSPGLAGGPRDEQYF	TGTGCCAGCAGTCCTGGACTAGCGGGGGGGCCGCGTGATGAGCAGTACTTC	few	TRBD2	TRBJ2-7	TRBV12-3/TRBV12-4	17
CASSLSAGGDHEQYF	TGTGCCAGCAGCTTATCAGCAGGGGGTGACCACGAGCAGTACTTC	NA	TRBD1	TRBJ2-7	TRBV7-2	15
CASSPRTSGRDTQYF	TGTGCCAGCAGCCCCCGGACTAGCGGGAGGGATACGCAGTATTTT	many	TRBD2	TRBJ2-3	TRBV7-2	15
CASSQDIVFQPQHF	TGCGCCAGCAGCCAAGATATAGTTTTCCAGCCCCAGCATTTT	NA	NA	TRBJ1-5	TRBV4-3	14
CASRDTGGAGANVLTF	TGTGCCAGCAGAGACACGGGAGGGGCTGGGGCCAACGTCCTGACTTTC	NA	TRBD2	TRBJ2-6	TRBV6-1	16
CATGQGKGSNQPQHF	TGTGCCACCGGACAGGGGAAGGGAAGCAATCAGCCCCAGCATTTT	many	TRBD1	TRBJ1-5	TRBV10-3	15
CASSEGRSSGNTIYF	TGTGCCAGCAGTGAAGGCAGATCCTCTGGAAACACCATATATTTT	few	NA	TRBJ1-3	TRBV2	15
CAIRTAYNEQFF	TGTGCCATTAGGACAGCCTACAATGAGCAGTTCTTC	few	NA	TRBJ2-1	TRBV25-1	12
CASSLADEREWETQYF	TGCGCCAGCAGCTTGGCCGACGAAAGGGAGTGGGAGACCCAGTACTTC	NA	NA	TRBJ2-5	TRBV5-1	16